This T cell receptor beta chain was observed in a study of neurological immune-mediated disorders. TCRdb itself ran the 5' RACE reads through MiXCR, one entry per CDR3 protein. The sample lists approximately 19,000 distinct CDR3 sequences, around 16% seen once, with about 15% in the top ten. Germline V gene data show CDR1 as SGHTA and CDR2 as FQGTGA. The CDR3 is 13 amino acids. The V gene lost 4 bases and the J gene lost 5 bases, with 10 bases spanning the gap. A total of 2 million PBMCs stored at -80 degrees C provided the unsorted libraries. This clonotype was detected ten times or more. What it binds is not known. Study results and caveats: HTLV-1-associated myelopathy ranked highest for TCR clonal expansion and multiple sclerosis lowest, beneath healthy controls. None of the CDR3 amino acid sequences of expanded clones recurred across subjects, suggesting private repertoires in all groups.

The genes are TRBV7-3 and TRBJ2-3; weak D call: TRBD2 (6 bases). The source of this sequence is a female donor with HTLV-1-associated myelopathy (HAM/TSP). The sample consisted of PBMCs. CDR3 protein: CASSSAGLDTQYF. The CDR3 nucleotides are TGTGCCAGCAGCTCCGCGGGGTTAGATACGCAGTATTTT.